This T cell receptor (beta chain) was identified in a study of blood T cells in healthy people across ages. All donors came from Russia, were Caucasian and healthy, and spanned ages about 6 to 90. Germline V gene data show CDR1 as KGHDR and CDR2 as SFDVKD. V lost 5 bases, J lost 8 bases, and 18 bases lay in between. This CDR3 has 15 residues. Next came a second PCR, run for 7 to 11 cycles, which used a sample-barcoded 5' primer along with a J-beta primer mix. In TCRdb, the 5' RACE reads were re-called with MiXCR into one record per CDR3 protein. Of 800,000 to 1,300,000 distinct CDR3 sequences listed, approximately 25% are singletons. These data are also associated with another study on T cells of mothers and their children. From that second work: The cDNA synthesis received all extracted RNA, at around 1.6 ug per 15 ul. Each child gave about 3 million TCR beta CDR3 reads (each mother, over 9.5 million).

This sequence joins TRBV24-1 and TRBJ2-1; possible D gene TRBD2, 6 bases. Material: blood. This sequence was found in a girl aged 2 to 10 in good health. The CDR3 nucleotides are TGTGCCACCAGTGTCGCCGGGGCCGGGGAGGATGAGCAGTTCTTC. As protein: CATSVAGAGEDEQFF.